Listed below are T cell receptor beta chains from one sample, sequenced in a study of blood T cell repertoires in COVID-19. The data were produced by immunoSEQ multiplex PCR, yet TCRdb's version contains in-frame clones alone and is incomplete. The sample lists fewer than 500,000 clones, 88% seen once, with over 0.9% in the top ten. Material for sequencing was PBMCs or T cells enriched from blood (not recorded which). The source of these receptors is a young woman with acute COVID-19. Both conserved end residues are part of each CDR3. A D gene is named only where the DNA matches it firmly. Expanded clones get a size class; other rows say once, few or many, or leave the size out.

>TRBV3-1/TRBV3-2|NA|NA|TRBJ1-1
CASSQVRSTGTGTEAFF
TGTGCCAGCAGCCAAGTCCGCTCCACAGGGACCGGCACTGAAGCTTTCTTT
>TRBV6-5|NA|NA|TRBJ1-5
CASSTGTTQPQHF
TGTGCCAGCAGTACCGGGACAACCCAGCCCCAGCATTTT
>TRBV9|NA|NA|TRBJ2-3
CASSVELSKMDTQYF
TGTGCCAGCAGCGTAGAGCTGAGTAAGATGGATACGCAGTATTTT
>TRBV19|NA|NA|TRBJ1-2
CASSKQGSSNYGYTF
TGTGCCAGTAGTAAACAGGGCTCCTCTAACTATGGCTACACCTTC
>TRBV5-1|TRBD2|NA|TRBJ2-7
CASSLEGGSYYEQYF
TGCGCCAGCAGCCTGGAGGGCGGGAGTTACTACGAGCAGTACTTC
>TRBV2|NA|NA|TRBJ1-1
CASSIPQGYTEAFF
TGTGCCAGCAGTATCCCCCAGGGTTACACTGAAGCTTTCTTT
>TRBV18|TRBD1|few|TRBJ1-6
CASSPGTGSSNSPLHF
TGTGCCAGCTCACCGGGGACAGGGAGCTCTAATTCACCCCTCCACTTT
>TRBV27|NA|few|TRBJ1-3
CASSQKPGGRNTIYF
TGTGCCAGCAGTCAAAAACCGGGTGGAAGAAACACCATATATTTT
>TRBV5-1|NA|NA|TRBJ2-7
CASSLETGTVYF
TGCGCCAGCAGCTTGGAAACCGGGACTGTGTACTTC
>TRBV9|NA|NA|TRBJ2-7
CASSAGRGYEQYF
TGTGCCAGCAGCGCCGGCCGGGGGTACGAGCAGTACTTC
>TRBV6-1|NA|NA|TRBJ2-7
CASSEGARYEQYF
TGTGCCAGCAGTGAGGGGGCGAGGTACGAGCAGTACTTC
>TRBV9|TRBD1|NA|TRBJ1-6
CASSLRQGEGSPLHF
TGTGCCAGCAGCCTACGACAGGGAGAAGGTTCACCCCTCCACTTT